A single T cell receptor beta chain is shown here with its context. This entry belongs to a study of shared clonotypes between healthy human individuals. Study information: Donors, aged 18 to 49, were two women and three men.

Produced via immunoSEQ multiplex PCR; TCRdb's table is partial and in-frame only. The profile shows about a million clones, about three quarters of them singletons. Specimen: memory CD4+ T cells sorted from blood. Subset defined: CD45RA-negative fraction. This clonotype originated in a man younger than 35 in good health.

CDR3 loop: CASQGSRGNTIYF. The CDR3 DNA reads as TGCGCCAGCCAGGGTTCTAGGGGAAACACCATATATTTT. The J gene is TRBJ1-3, the V gene TRBV5-1; TRBD1 might be the D (5 bases). CDR1 and CDR2 from the germline V gene are SGHRS and YFSETQ. V dropped 7 bases and J dropped 4 bases, with 12 bases sitting between them. This CDR3 spans 13 amino acids.